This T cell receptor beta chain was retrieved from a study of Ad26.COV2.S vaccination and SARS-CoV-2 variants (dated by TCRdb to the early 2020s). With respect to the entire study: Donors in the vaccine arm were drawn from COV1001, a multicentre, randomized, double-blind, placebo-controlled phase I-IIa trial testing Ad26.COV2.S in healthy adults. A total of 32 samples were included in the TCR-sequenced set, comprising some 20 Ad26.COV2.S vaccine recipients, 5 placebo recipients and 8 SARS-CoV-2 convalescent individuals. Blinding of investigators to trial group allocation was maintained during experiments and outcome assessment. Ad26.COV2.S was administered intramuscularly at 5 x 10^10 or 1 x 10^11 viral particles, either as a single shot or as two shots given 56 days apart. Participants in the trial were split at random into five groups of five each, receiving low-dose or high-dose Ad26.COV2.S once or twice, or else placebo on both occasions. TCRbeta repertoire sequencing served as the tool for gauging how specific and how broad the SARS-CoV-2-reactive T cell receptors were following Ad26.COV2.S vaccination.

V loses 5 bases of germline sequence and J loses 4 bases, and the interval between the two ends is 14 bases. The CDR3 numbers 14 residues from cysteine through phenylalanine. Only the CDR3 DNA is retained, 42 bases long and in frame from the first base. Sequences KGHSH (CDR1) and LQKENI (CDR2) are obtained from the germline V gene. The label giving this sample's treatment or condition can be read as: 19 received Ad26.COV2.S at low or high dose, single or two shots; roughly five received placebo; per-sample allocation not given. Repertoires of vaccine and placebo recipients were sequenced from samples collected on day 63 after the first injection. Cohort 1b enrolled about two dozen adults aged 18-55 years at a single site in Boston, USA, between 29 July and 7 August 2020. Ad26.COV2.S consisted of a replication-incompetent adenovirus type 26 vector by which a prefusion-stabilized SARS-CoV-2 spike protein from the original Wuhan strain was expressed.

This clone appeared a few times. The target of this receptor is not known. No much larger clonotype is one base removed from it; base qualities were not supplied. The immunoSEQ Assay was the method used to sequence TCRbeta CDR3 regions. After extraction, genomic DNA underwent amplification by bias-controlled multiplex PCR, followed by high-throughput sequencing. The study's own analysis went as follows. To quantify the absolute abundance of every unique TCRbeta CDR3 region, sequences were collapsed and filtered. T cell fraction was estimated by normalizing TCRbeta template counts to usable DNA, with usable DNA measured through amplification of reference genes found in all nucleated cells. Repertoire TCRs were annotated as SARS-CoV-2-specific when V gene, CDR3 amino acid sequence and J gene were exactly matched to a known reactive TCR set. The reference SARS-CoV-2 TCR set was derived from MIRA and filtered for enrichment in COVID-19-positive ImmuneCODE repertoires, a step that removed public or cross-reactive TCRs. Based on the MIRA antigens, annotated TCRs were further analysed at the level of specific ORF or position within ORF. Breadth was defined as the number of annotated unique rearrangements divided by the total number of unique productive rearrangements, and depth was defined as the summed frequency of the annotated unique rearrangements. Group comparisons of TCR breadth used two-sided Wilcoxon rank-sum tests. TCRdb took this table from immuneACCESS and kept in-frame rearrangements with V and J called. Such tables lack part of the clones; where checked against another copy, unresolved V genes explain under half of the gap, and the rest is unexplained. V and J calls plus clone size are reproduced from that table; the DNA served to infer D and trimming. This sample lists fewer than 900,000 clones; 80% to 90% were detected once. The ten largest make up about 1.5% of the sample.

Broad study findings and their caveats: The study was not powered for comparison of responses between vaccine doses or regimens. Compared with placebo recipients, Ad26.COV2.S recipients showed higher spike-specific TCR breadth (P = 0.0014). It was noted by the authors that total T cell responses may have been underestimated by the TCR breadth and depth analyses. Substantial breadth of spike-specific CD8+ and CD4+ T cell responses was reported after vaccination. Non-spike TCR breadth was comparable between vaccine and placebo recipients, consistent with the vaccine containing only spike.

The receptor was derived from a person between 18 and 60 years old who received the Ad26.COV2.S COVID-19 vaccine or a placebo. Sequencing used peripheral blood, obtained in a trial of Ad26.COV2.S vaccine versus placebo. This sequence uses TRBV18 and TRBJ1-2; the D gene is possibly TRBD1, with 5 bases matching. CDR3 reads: CASSFSTVAYGYTF. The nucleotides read TGTGCCAGCTCATTTTCGACAGTAGCCTATGGCTACACCTTC.